This paragraph reports one T cell receptor (beta chain). What it binds is unknown. These data come from a study of T cell responses to AZD1222 COVID-19 vaccine. The method was immunoSEQ multiplex PCR; TCRdb's version includes in-frame clones alone and lacks a portion of them. The table includes 120,000 or so clones, around 87% detected once. The length of the CDR3 is 14 residues. The germline CDR1 and CDR2 sequences are MDHEN and SYDVKM. The ends lost 6 bases at V and 3 bases at J; junction bases unmatched: 7. General study findings and limits: Baseline testing showed seropositivity in only six AZD1222 recipients.

This chain joins TRBV28 and TRBJ1-2, with 7 bases that match TRBD1. The sample here was peripheral blood, taken on day 0 of AZD1222 vaccination. This TCR derives from an adult in good health. The CDR3 loop is CASRRQGSDYGYTF. The CDR3 DNA reads as TGTGCCAGCAGACGACAGGGATCTGACTATGGCTACACCTTC.